The source of this T cell receptor (beta chain) is a study of cytomegalovirus exposure and HLA in healthy donors. Points from the study as a whole: Later, an analysis showed that TCR beta chains associated with HLA were more clonally expanded than others that were equally common. Being productive about 87% or about 30% of the time was typical of most TCR beta V segments in an earlier analysis. Per published reports, the classifier diagnosed cytomegalovirus status with high specificity and sensitivity.

This clone was detected once. The target antigen is unknown. Germline V CDR1 and CDR2: MNHEY, SVGAGI. The CDR3 totals 13 residues. V was clipped by 6 bases and J by 6 bases, with 14 bases between them. PCR employed 60 Vbeta and 13 Jbeta primers. TCRdb's table, derived via immunoSEQ multiplex PCR, lists solely in-frame clones and lacks some. The table lists roughly 120,000 clones, roughly 69% of them singletons, with approximately 8.2% in the top ten. Sequencing used PBMCs. This receptor was identified in a woman aged 40 to 55 in good health and CMV-seropositive. This chain connects TRBV6-5 to TRBJ1-1, with no clear D. This CDR3 reads CASSRTTGSEAFF. CDR3 coding DNA: TGTGCCAGCAGCCGCACCACCGGGTCTGAAGCTTTCTTT.